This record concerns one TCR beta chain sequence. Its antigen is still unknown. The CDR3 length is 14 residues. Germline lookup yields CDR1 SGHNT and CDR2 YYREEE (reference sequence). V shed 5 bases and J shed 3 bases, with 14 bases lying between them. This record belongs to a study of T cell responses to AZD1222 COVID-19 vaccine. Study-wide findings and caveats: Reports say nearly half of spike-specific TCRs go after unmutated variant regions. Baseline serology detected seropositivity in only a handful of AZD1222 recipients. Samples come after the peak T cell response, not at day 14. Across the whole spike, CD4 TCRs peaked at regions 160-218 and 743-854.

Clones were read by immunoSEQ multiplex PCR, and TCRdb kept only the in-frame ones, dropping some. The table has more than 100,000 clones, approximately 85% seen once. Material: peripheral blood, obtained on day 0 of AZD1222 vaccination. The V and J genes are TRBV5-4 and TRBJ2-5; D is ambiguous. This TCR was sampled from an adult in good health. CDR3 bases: TGTGCCAGCAGATCTAGGAGCACCGAAGAGACCCAGTACTTC. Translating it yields CASRSRSTEETQYF.